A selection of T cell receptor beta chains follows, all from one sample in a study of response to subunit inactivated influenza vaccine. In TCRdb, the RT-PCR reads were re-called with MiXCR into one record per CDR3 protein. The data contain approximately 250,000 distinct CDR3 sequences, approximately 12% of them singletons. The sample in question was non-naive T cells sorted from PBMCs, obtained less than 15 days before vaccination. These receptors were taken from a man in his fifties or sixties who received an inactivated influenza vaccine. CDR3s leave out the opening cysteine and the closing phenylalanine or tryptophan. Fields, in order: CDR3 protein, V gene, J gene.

ASSERQGGWNEQF	TRBV6-1	TRBJ2-1
SAGRVAGGKGTDTQY	TRBV20-1	TRBJ2-3
ASSWDNSYEQY	TRBV7-2	TRBJ2-7
SARGRLGNEQF	TRBV20-1	TRBJ2-1
SASYLDSTPGLPFTDTQY	TRBV20-1	TRBJ2-3
SASPFGGLKGNIQY	TRBV20-1	TRBJ2-4
ASSQPQETQY	TRBV18	TRBJ2-5
SAPHSDRWGYGNQPQH	TRBV20-1	TRBJ1-5
SASADYTYEQY	TRBV20-1	TRBJ2-7
SARSPTSVRGTDTQY	TRBV20-1	TRBJ2-3
ASRPDPGPYELY	TRBV5-5	TRBJ2-7
ASSQDRTGKKLF	TRBV4-3	TRBJ1-4
ASRGRLLSYEQY	TRBV6-1	TRBJ2-7
ASSLDVSGANVLT	TRBV5-1	TRBJ2-6
AISQTSGTYNEQF	TRBV10-3	TRBJ2-1
SGEVAGTLTDTQY	TRBV20-1	TRBJ2-3
ASSFQRGGEDTQY	TRBV5-1	TRBJ2-3
ASSLSGGQGIDEQY	TRBV7-2	TRBJ2-7
SARQNEQF	TRBV20-1	TRBJ2-1
ASSPGRGTSTDTQY	TRBV2	TRBJ2-3
ASSRDWRNTIY	TRBV12-3/TRBV12-4	TRBJ1-3
SASETRAGHRSQY	TRBV20-1	TRBJ2-5
ASRGQGTLETQY	TRBV25-1	TRBJ2-5
ASSLGQGDGEQY	TRBV5-1	TRBJ2-7
ASSQLYPRDRGRHFSSYEQY	TRBV4-2	TRBJ2-7
ASSLGEAEGNTIY	TRBV7-6	TRBJ1-3
ASSTDRVSNQPQH	TRBV12-3/TRBV12-4	TRBJ1-5
ASNGRTGTGRDQPQH	TRBV28	TRBJ1-5
ASSQTGSTGELF	TRBV7-8	TRBJ2-2
ASSWRRGSGEQY	TRBV5-1	TRBJ2-7
ASSPSGFGTEAF	TRBV28	TRBJ1-1
ATHPRDSYEQY	TRBV24-1	TRBJ2-7
ASSWGLDGEQY	TRBV7-9	TRBJ2-7
SATQLVGGTDTQY	TRBV20-1	TRBJ2-3
ASSSRGTNEKLF	TRBV7-9	TRBJ1-4
ASSGQLADTQY	TRBV7-8	TRBJ2-3